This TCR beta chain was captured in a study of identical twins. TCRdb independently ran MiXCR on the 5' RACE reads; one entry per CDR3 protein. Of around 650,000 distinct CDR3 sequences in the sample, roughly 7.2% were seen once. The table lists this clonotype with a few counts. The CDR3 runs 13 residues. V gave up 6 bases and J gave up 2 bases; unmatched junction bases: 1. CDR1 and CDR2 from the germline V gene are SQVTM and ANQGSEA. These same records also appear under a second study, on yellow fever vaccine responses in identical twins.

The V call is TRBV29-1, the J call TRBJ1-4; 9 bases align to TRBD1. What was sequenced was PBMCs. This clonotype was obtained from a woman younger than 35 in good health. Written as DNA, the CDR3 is TGCAGCGTGGGGACAGGGACTAATGAAAAACTGTTTTTT. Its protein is CSVGTGTNEKLFF.